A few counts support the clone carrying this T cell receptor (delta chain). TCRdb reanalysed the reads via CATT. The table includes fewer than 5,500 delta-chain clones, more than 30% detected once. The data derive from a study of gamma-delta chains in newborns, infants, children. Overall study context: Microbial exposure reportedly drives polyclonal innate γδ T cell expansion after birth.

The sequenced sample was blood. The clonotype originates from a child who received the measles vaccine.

Here the CDR3 DNA reads TGTGCTCTTGGGGAACCCCGAGACCTTTCTACTGGGGGATACGCCGATAAACTCATCTTT. This codes for CALGEPRDLSTGGYADKLIF. The chain couples TRDV1 to TRDJ1; 13 bases are a match to TRDD3. The CDR3 is made up of 20 amino acids. The germline V gene has CDR1 TSWWSYY and CDR2 QGS. Germline trimming cut 1 base from V and 3 bases from J; bases unmatched to any gene: 14.